The 20 T cell receptor beta chains reported below all come from one sample, sequenced in a study of cytomegalovirus exposure and HLA in healthy donors. Amplification used 60 Vbeta primers and 13 Jbeta primers. This table comes from immunoSEQ multiplex PCR, and its TCRdb copy is limited to in-frame clones, with some not included. Here the sample spans about 130,000 clones, 70% to 85% being singletons. The specimen was PBMCs. The receptors derive from a female donor in good health and CMV-seronegative.

This clone appeared once. The chain joins TRBV5-1 to TRBJ1-4, with D hard to call. This CDR3 is 14 amino acids long. Germline V gives CDR1 SGHRS, CDR2 YFSETQ. V was trimmed by 4 bases and J by 3 bases, leaving 10 bases between them. DNA for the CDR3: TGCGCCAGCAGCCCCGGGGAATCTAATGAAAAACTGTTTTTT. Protein product: CASSPGESNEKLFF.

The chain couples TRBV7-2 to TRBJ1-2, with 8 bases matching TRBD1. The CDR3 consists of 16 residues. In germline, CDR1 is SGHTA, CDR2 FQGNSA. Trimming removed 1 base from V and 4 bases from J; junction bases left unmatched: 8. The CDR3 loop is CASSLEGQVLLYGYTF. CDR3 nucleotide sequence: TGTGCCAGCAGCTTAGAGGGACAGGTGCTTCTCTATGGCTACACCTTC.

The J gene is TRBJ2-7, the V gene TRBV5-5; 8 bases agree with TRBD1. Looked up from germline, CDR1 is SGHKS and CDR2 is YYEKEE (reference sequence). CDR3 length: 14 amino acids. Trimming at V came to 2 bases and at J to 7 bases, leaving 8 bases not matched to a gene. The CDR3 here is CASSLGHTGGEQYF. The CDR3, as DNA: TGTGCCAGCAGCTTAGGCCATACAGGGGGAGAGCAGTACTTC.

CDR3 residues: CASSGSNRAYNEQFF. The DNA of the CDR3 is TGTGCCAGCAGTGGCTCTAACAGGGCGTACAATGAGCAGTTCTTC. J is TRBJ2-1 and V is TRBV6-5; D is perhaps TRBD1 (6 bases). CDR3 length: 15 amino acids. The V and J ends lost 5 bases and 4 bases respectively, with 15 bases between them. CDR1 is MNHEY, CDR2 SVGAGI, per germline.

The chain is built from TRBV6-6 and TRBJ2-7, with a weak D call TRBD1 (6 bases). CDR1 is MNHNY, CDR2 SVGAGI, per germline (reference sequence). Trimming shortened V by 5 bases and J by 3 bases, and 8 bases separated the two germline ends. The length of the CDR3 is 12 residues. The CDR3 protein is CASSRTVYEQYF. In DNA, the CDR3 is TGTGCCAGCAGTAGGACAGTCTACGAGCAGTACTTC.

J is TRBJ2-5 and V is TRBV4-2, with D perhaps matching TRBD2 (5 bases). Per the germline V gene, CDR1 is LGHNA and CDR2 is YNFKEQ. V gave up 1 base and J gave up 3 bases, with 12 bases separating them. This CDR3 comprises 15 residues. CDR3 region: CASSQASGREETQYF. DNA of the CDR3: TGTGCCAGCAGCCAAGCGAGCGGCAGAGAAGAGACCCAGTACTTC.

V is TRBV9 and J is TRBJ2-3; 9 bases are a match to TRBD2. The V gene end was trimmed by 2 bases and the J gene end by 5 bases; junction bases not matched to a gene: 6. Germline assignment: CDR1 SGDLS and CDR2 YYNGEE. There are 15 residues in the CDR3. DNA for the CDR3: TGTGCCAGCAGCGTCTTAGCGGGAGCGGTAGATACGCAGTATTTT. Translating it yields CASSVLAGAVDTQYF.

The rearrangement uses TRBV7-9 and TRBJ2-3, with TRBD1 matching 10 bases. Germline trimming cut 2 bases from V and 6 bases from J; bases unmatched to any gene: 11. Germline CDR1 and CDR2: SEHNR and FQNEAQ (reference sequence). This CDR3 has 17 residues. Written as DNA, the CDR3 is TGTGCCAGCAGCTTAATCTTTGGGACAGGGGCCGCGGATACGCAGTATTTT. It yields the protein CASSLIFGTGAADTQYF.

The chain combines TRBV4-1 with TRBJ1-1; D call uncertain. Germline CDR1 and CDR2: MGHRA and YSYEKL. The CDR3 runs 16 residues. V lost 2 bases and J 4 bases, leaving 17 bases between the germline ends. CDR3 sequence: CASSQPISGRRTEAFF. CDR3 coding DNA: TGCGCCAGCAGCCAACCTATCTCCGGGAGACGCACTGAAGCTTTCTTT.

This chain connects TRBV5-6 to TRBJ2-7; the match to TRBD1 covers 9 bases. The length of the CDR3 is 13 residues. Germline V gene sequence: CDR1 SGHDT, CDR2 YYEEEE. The trim removed 3 bases at V and 6 bases at J, leaving 4 bases unmatched. Here the CDR3 DNA reads TGTGCCAGCAGCTCTACAGGGGGCGGCGAGCAGTACTTC. Its protein is CASSSTGGGEQYF. Drawing the rest from reference TRBV5-6 and TRBJ2-7, the complete variable domain is DAGVTQSPTHLIKTRGQQVTLRCSPKSGHDTVSWYQQALGQGPQFIFQYYEEEERQRGNFPDRFSGHQFPNYSSELNVNALLLGDSALYLCASSSTGGGEQYFGPGTRLTVT.

The chain couples TRBV6-5 to TRBJ2-3, with 9 bases matching TRBD2. Germline assignment: CDR1 MNHEY and CDR2 SVGAGI. This CDR3 has 14 amino acids. Losses at the gene ends were 4 bases for V and 5 bases for J; bases not matched to a gene: 4. CDR3 protein: CASSLVLAGDTQYF. In DNA form, the CDR3 reads TGTGCCAGCAGTTTGGTACTAGCGGGAGATACGCAGTATTTT.

The V call is TRBV7-3, the J call TRBJ2-7; D is possibly TRBD2 (6 bases). There are 15 residues in the CDR3. The ends were cut back, 2 bases at V and 3 bases at J, with 14 bases in the middle. Germline V gives CDR1 SGHTA, CDR2 FQGTGA. CDR3 region: CASSLVGGLIYEQYF. CDR3 nucleotides: TGTGCCAGCAGCTTAGTCGGGGGTTTGATCTACGAGCAGTACTTC.

This clone was detected only a few times. The J gene is TRBJ2-7, the V gene TRBV7-2; no clear D gene. The CDR3 length is 11 residues. V lost 5 bases, J lost 6 bases, and 8 bases lay in between. Germline-derived CDR1 and CDR2 are SGHTA and FQGNSA. The DNA of the CDR3 is TGTGCCAGCAGCCCCCCGGGCGAGCAGTACTTC. Amino acids: CASSPPGEQYF.

The chain joins TRBV9 to TRBJ1-5, with D possibly TRBD1 on 5 matching bases. V gave up 2 bases and J gave up 6 bases, with 15 bases separating them. The CDR3 is 15 residues long. Germline CDR1 and CDR2: SGDLS and YYNGEE. The CDR3 reads CASSVTGIVGQPQHF. The CDR3 bases are TGTGCCAGCAGCGTCACAGGAATAGTTGGTCAGCCCCAGCATTTT.

The rearrangement uses TRBV28 and TRBJ2-1; 8 nucleotides align to TRBD2. Germline CDR1 MDHEN, CDR2 SYDVKM. The CDR3 length is 15 residues. V lost 2 bases, J lost 7 bases, and 7 bases stayed unmatched. CDR3 loop: CASSLAGGGKNEQFF. DNA for the CDR3: TGTGCCAGCAGTTTAGCGGGAGGCGGGAAGAATGAGCAGTTCTTC.

Only one count was recorded for this clone. V is TRBV7-2 and J is TRBJ1-2; tentatively, D is TRBD1 (6 bases). The CDR3 length is 12 residues. The germline CDR1 and CDR2 sequences are SGHTA and FQGNSA. V dropped 5 bases and J dropped 8 bases, with 12 bases sitting between them. The CDR3 sequence is CASSEYRDGYTF. The DNA of the CDR3 is TGTGCCAGCAGCGAATACAGGGACGGCTACACCTTC.

The V gene is TRBV4-1, the J gene TRBJ1-2; TRBD1 matches at 7 bases. CDR3 size: 14 residues. Germline V gene lookup returns CDR1 MGHRA and CDR2 YSYEKL. Germline trimming cut 4 bases from V and 4 bases from J; bases unmatched to any gene: 6. The chain's CDR3 is CASSRDRASYGYTF. Written as DNA, the CDR3 is TGCGCCAGCAGCCGAGACAGGGCCAGCTATGGCTACACCTTC.

The CDR3 nucleotides read TGTGCCAGCAGCTTAGACCAGGGTGGAACCGGGGAGCTGTTTTTT. Translation gives CASSLDQGGTGELFF. The J gene is TRBJ2-2, the V gene TRBV5-4, with D maybe TRBD1 (5 bases). This CDR3 spans 15 amino acids. The germline V gene has CDR1 SGHNT and CDR2 YYREEE (reference sequence). V lost 2 bases, J lost 5 bases, and 13 bases lay in between.

The chain has TRBV29-1 and TRBJ2-5; D remains ambiguous. The V end lost 7 bases, the J end lost 1 base, and 13 bases lay between the germline ends. This CDR3 has 13 residues. Germline CDR1 and CDR2: SQVTM and ANQGSEA. In DNA form, the CDR3 reads TGCAGCGCCATGCAACACGCCCAAGAGACCCAGTACTTC. Protein sequence: CSAMQHAQETQYF.

The genes are TRBV9 and TRBJ2-5, with 16 positions matching TRBD2. CDR3 length: 17 amino acids. The ends lost 3 bases at V and 5 bases at J; junction bases unmatched: 7. Germline V gene data show CDR1 as SGDLS and CDR2 as YYNGEE. CDR3 DNA: TGTGCCAGCAGCGGGGGACTAGCGGGAGGGCCTAGCGAGACCCAGTACTTC. It codes for CASSGGLAGGPSETQYF.